The T cell receptor (beta chain) under discussion was sequenced for a study of T-cell memory formation after mild COVID-19. TCRdb processed the 5' RACE reads anew with MiXCR; each CDR3 protein has one entry. The data contain some 82,000 distinct CDR3 sequences, 9.5% to 15% of them singletons. Notes on the study in general: Day 15 to 85 contracting clones showed balanced CD4/CD8; day 15 to 37 expanders favored CD4+. Clones which contracted sat mainly in CM and EM if CD4+, and in EMRA if CD8+.

This clonotype turned up a few times. Antigen: not known. V shed 5 bases and J 2 bases; nucleotides not matched to a gene: 10. CDR3 size: 17 residues. Per germline, CDR1 SEHNR and CDR2 FQNEAQ (reference sequence). Material for sequencing was PBMCs or a T cell subset sorted from them (not recorded which). This receptor was obtained from a young man who had mild COVID-19 (a few samples of this study predate the infection). Cell type and time point are not known. This chain joins TRBV7-9 and TRBJ2-3, with 10 bases lining up with TRBD2. This chain's CDR3 is CASSKELAGDLTDTQYF. The CDR3 DNA reads as TGTGCCAGCAGCAAAGAGCTAGCGGGGGACCTCACAGATACGCAGTATTTT.